The 29 T cell receptor beta chains in this list originate from one sample, sequenced in a study of tumor-infiltrating lymphocytes in primary liver carcinoma. Joint extraction of RNA and DNA used roughly 18-34 mg of bulk tissue that was unsorted. With a constant-region primer, TCR beta cDNA was made from roughly 500 ng of total RNA. What produced the TCR beta libraries was three nested multiplex PCR rounds using slightly modified ARM-PCR. The two initial PCR rounds, roughly 9 cycles each, used TRBV1-TRBV30 forward and C-beta reverse primers. TCRdb ran MiXCR on the multiplex PCR reads and lists one entry per CDR3 protein. The data hold 40,000 to 60,000 distinct CDR3 sequences, with 71% observed a single time. The source material was liver tumor tissue from sampling region 5. Subset indicated: tumor region T5, tumor centre. These receptors all come from a man aged 40-55 years with primary liver carcinoma and hepatitis B virus infection.

Concerning this clonotype: A junction end diverges from the germline sequence, so it may reflect a read error. The chain joins TRBV12-3 or TRBV12-4 to TRBJ2-6; TRBD1 aligns across 7 bases. The CDR3 is 18 residues long. Written as DNA, the CDR3 is TGTGCCAGCAGTTTAGGAGGGGGCGCGAAGTCTGGGGCCAACGTCATGACTTTC. It specifies CASSLGGGAKSGANVMTF.

A note on this clonotype: At one end the junction does not follow the germline gene, possibly because of a read error. The chain combines TRBV29-1 with TRBJ2-7; 7 bases line up with TRBD1. Germline V gene sequence: CDR1 SQVTM, CDR2 ANQGSEA. This CDR3 is 14 amino acids long. The CDR3 reads CSVIVGGGPYEQYF. The CDR3 DNA reads as TGCAGCGTTATAGTAGGGGGCGGCCCCTATGAGCAGTACTTC.

The chain combines TRBV6-1 with TRBJ2-3; D perhaps matches TRBD1 (6 bases). This CDR3 is built from 16 residues. The V gene's germline CDR1 is MNHNS and CDR2 SASEGT. Trimming took off 5 bases at V and 15 bases at J, with 30 bases between the two ends. The CDR3 loop is CASSQLGGLTTDKHYF. For the CDR3, the DNA is TGTGCCAGCAGTCAATTAGGGGGTTTAACCACAGATAAGCACTATTTT.

The V call is TRBV12-3 or TRBV12-4, the J call TRBJ2-3, with D possibly matching TRBD2 (6 bases). The CDR3 spans 16 residues. Trimming removed 4 bases from V and 3 bases from J, with 17 bases in between. For the CDR3, the DNA is TGTGCCAGCAGTTCCGGACTAACGGGTTGTACAGATACGCAGTATTTT. Translation: CASSSGLTGCTDTQYF.

The chain combines TRBV10-3 with TRBJ2-2; D possibly uses TRBD1 or TRBD2 (5 bases each). CDR1 and CDR2 (germline): ENHRY, SYGVKD. There are 14 residues in the CDR3. Between the trimmed V and J ends, which lost 11 bases and 6 bases, there was a span of 19 bases. The CDR3 DNA follows: TGTGCCGTCGCTATACAGAGGGGCCCCGGGGAGCTGTTTTTT. Translated: CAVAIQRGPGELFF.

This clonotype was picked up a small number of times. A much larger clone lies one base from this, so it may be a read error. This chain joins TRBV4-1 and TRBJ2-7, with TRBD2 identical over 7 bases. Germline V gene data show CDR1 as MGHRA and CDR2 as YSYEKL. This CDR3 has 15 amino acids. The V segment lost 8 bases and the J segment 4 bases; nucleotides outside the gene matches: 14. The CDR3 sequence: CASGPDPGEGYEQYF. CDR3 in DNA: TGCGCCAGCGGCCCGGACCCCGGGGAGGGGTACGAGCAGTACTTC.

For this clonotype: A read error may produce the germline difference seen at one junction end. The rearrangement joins TRBV7-8 to TRBJ2-1; D gene ambiguous. Germline V gene sequence: CDR1 SGHVS, CDR2 FQNEAQ. This CDR3 contains 15 residues. CDR3 bases: TGTGCCAGCAGCCCAGGACCAGCAGATTACAATGAGCGGTTCTTC. Its translation: CASSPGPADYNERFF.

This clonotype was detected ten times or more. The J gene is TRBJ2-1, the V gene TRBV4-2; TRBD2 agrees at 8 bases. CDR3 length: 17 residues. The V gene's germline CDR1 is LGHNA and CDR2 YNFKEQ. Germline trimming cut 0 bases from V and 3 bases from J; bases unmatched to any gene: 7. CDR3: CASSQEWAGGDYNEQFF. CDR3 DNA sequence: TGTGCCAGCAGCCAAGAGTGGGCGGGAGGCGACTACAATGAGCAGTTCTTC.

This clonotype turned up a few times. A read error may explain this, as a much larger clone is one base away. The V call is TRBV5-5, the J call TRBJ2-2; 14 bases agree with TRBD2. J was trimmed by 4 bases and V by 4 bases; bases with no gene match: 9. In germline, CDR1 is SGHKS, CDR2 YYEKEE (reference sequence). CDR3 length: 18 amino acids. The CDR3 nucleotides are TGTGCCAGCAGCAGGGGACTAGCGGGAGACTCGAGCACCGGGGAGCTGTTTTTT. It specifies CASSRGLAGDSSTGELFF.

V gene TRBV7-9 combines with J gene TRBJ2-7; no reliable D call. The CDR3 extends over 16 amino acids. CDR1 SEHNR and CDR2 FQNEAQ come from the germline V gene (reference sequence). Trimming left V 1 base short and J 5 bases short, with 18 bases between. Here the CDR3 reads CASSLGLVASTHEQYF. In DNA, the CDR3 is TGTGCCAGCAGCTTAGGGCTAGTGGCCTCCACCCACGAGCAGTACTTC.

With respect to this clonotype: Because the CDR3 is missing its conserved closing phenylalanine or tryptophan, this is likely a read error. It is unclear where the CDR3 begins or ends on the DNA, so no DNA is shown, and the CDR3 is as TCRdb lists it. The chain has TRBV6-1 and TRBJ1-1; the DNA was not compared with TRBD1, the D call given in the table. The CDR3 adds up to 11 amino acids, both ends counted. Looked up from germline, CDR1 is MNHNS and CDR2 is SASEGT. The CDR3 spells CASGPETWSFY.

As to this clonotype: In this CDR3 the conserved last residue, phenylalanine or tryptophan, is missing, so a read error is likely. V is TRBV20-1 and J is TRBJ2-7; maybe TRBD1 (7 bases). CDR3 length: 15 residues. The germline V gene has CDR1 DFQATT and CDR2 SNEGSKA (reference sequence). With 0 bases removed from V and 3 bases from J, the gap between germline ends came to 15 bases. CDR3: CSARDAAGGGYEQYS. The CDR3 bases are TGCAGTGCTAGAGATGCGGCAGGGGGAGGCTACGAGCAGTACTCC.

This clonotype was detected many times. This rearrangement joins TRBV28 to TRBJ2-5; TRBD1 agrees at 11 bases. V was pared by 5 bases and J by 4 bases, with 6 bases of the junction left unmatched. There are 15 residues in the CDR3. Germline lookup yields CDR1 MDHEN and CDR2 SYDVKM. CDR3 protein: CASSLDRGHRETQYF. CDR3 in DNA: TGTGCCAGCAGTCTGGACAGGGGGCACAGAGAGACCCAGTACTTC. The full variable domain, its missing parts supplied by reference TRBV28 and TRBJ2-5, is DVKVTQSSRYLVKRTGEKVFLECVQDMDHENMFWYRQDPGLGLRLIYFSYDVKMKEKGDIPEGYSVSREKKERFSLILESASTNQTSMYLCASSLDRGHRETQYFGPGTRLLVL.

In its sample, this clonotype was seen a few times. The rearrangement joins TRBV20-1 to TRBJ2-1; TRBD2 aligns across 9 bases. This CDR3 region has 14 residues. V lost 5 bases to trimming and J lost 0 bases; unmatched junction nucleotides: 2. Germline V gives CDR1 DFQATT, CDR2 SNEGSKA (reference sequence). The CDR3 DNA is TGCAGTGCTCTTAGCGGGAGCTCCTACAATGAGCAGTTCTTC. Protein product: CSALSGSSYNEQFF.

In this sample, this clonotype turned up once. V is TRBV12-3 or TRBV12-4 and J is TRBJ2-1; the match to TRBD2 covers 8 bases. CDR3 length: 18 amino acids. Trimming cost V 7 bases and J 0 bases; bases outside gene matches: 14. CDR3 protein: CASNLGGAGEGSYNEQFF. CDR3 DNA sequence: TGTGCCAGCAATCTTGGGGGAGCGGGAGAAGGCTCCTACAATGAGCAGTTCTTC.

This clonotype was recorded a few times. The chain combines TRBV28 with TRBJ1-2, with 8 bases identical to TRBD1. Trimming took 11 bases from V and 0 from J; bases not matched to a gene: 5. Per the germline V gene, CDR1 is MDHEN and CDR2 is SYDVKM. CDR3 length: 13 residues. DNA of the CDR3: TGTGCCGGCCGGGACAGGACTAACTATGGCTACACCTTC. This codes for CAGRDRTNYGYTF.

V and J are TRBV11-3 and TRBJ2-6; no firm D call. Trimming shortened V by 8 bases and J by 2 bases, and 10 bases separated the two germline ends. This CDR3 is 14 amino acids long. The V gene's germline CDR1 is SGHNT and CDR2 YENEEA. The CDR3 nucleotides read TGTGCCAGCTGTAACAGAGCTGGGGCCAACGTCCTGACTTTC. This sequence encodes CASCNRAGANVLTF.

This clonotype occurred many times. V is TRBV7-9 and J is TRBJ2-1, with TRBD2 identical over 7 bases. The CDR3 spans 15 residues. The junction had 10 bases not matched to a gene; V was cut back by 6 bases and J by 5 bases. CDR1 is SEHNR, CDR2 FQNEAQ, per germline (reference sequence). CDR3 sequence (DNA): TGTGCCAGCAGTCTTGGCGGGAGCGCGGACAATGAGCAGTTCTTC. Translated, it gives CASSLGGSADNEQFF. Together with reference TRBV7-9 and TRBJ2-1, the CDR3 gives the full variable domain: DTGVSQNPRHKITKRGQNVTFRCDPISEHNRLYWYRQTLGQGPEFLTYFQNEAQLEKSRLLSDRFSAERPKGSFSTLEIQRTEQGDSAMYLCASSLGGSADNEQFFGPGTRLTVL.

Comment on this clonotype: A read error may explain this, as a much larger clone is one base away. Lacking the conserved final phenylalanine or tryptophan, this CDR3 likely reflects a read error. The chain employs TRBV5-1 and TRBJ2-3; TRBD1 is a possible D gene (5 bases). The V gene lost 1 base and the J gene lost 1 base, with 16 bases spanning the gap. The CDR3 has 17 residues. CDR1 is SGHRS, CDR2 YFSETQ, per germline. The CDR3 DNA reads TGCGCCAGCAGCTTGAGTTGGGGCGGAGTAGGCACAGATACGCAGTATTTA. This codes for CASSLSWGGVGTDTQYL.

For this clonotype: With a much larger clone just one base away, this may be a read error. The chain recombines TRBV30 with TRBJ2-1, with TRBD2 matching over 9 bases. CDR1 GTSNPN and CDR2 SVGIG come from the germline V gene (reference sequence). The CDR3 sequence is 15 residues long. V was clipped by 4 bases and J by 8 bases; unmatched bases: 12. CDR3 in amino acids: CAWIEAGGGHDEQFF. DNA of the CDR3: TGTGCCTGGATCGAGGCGGGAGGGGGACACGATGAGCAGTTCTTC.

Concerning this clonotype: Since the CDR3 does not end with the conserved phenylalanine or tryptophan, this likely comes from a read error. The chain recombines TRBV6-5 with TRBJ2-2; no definite D call. Germline values: CDR1 MNHEY, CDR2 SVGAGI. This CDR3 is built from 14 residues. CDR3 nucleotide sequence: TGTACCAGCAGTTACTCTCGGGACACCGGGGAGCTGTTTTTG. This gives the protein CTSSYSRDTGELFL.

A word on this clonotype: One end of the junction does not line up with germline, which may come from a read error. V and J are TRBV6-6 and TRBJ2-7; 7 bases agree with TRBD1. This CDR3 is built from 15 residues. Germline CDR1 is MNHNY and CDR2 is SVGAGI (reference sequence). As DNA, the CDR3 is TGTGCCAGCAGTTATCACCGGGACAGTTCCTACGAGAAGTACTTC. Encoded protein: CASSYHRDSSYEKYF.

A single count supports this clonotype. A much larger clonotype is one base distant, so this may be a read error. The chain has TRBV24-1 and TRBJ2-1, with D tentatively TRBD1 or TRBD2 (5 bases each). The V gene's germline CDR1 is KGHDR and CDR2 SFDVKD. The CDR3 has 13 residues. The CDR3 DNA follows: TGTGCCATCAGTGGGGGCTCCTACAATGAGCAGTTCTTC. Translating it yields CAISGGSYNEQFF.

The table lists this clonotype with many counts. The V and J genes are TRBV6-1 and TRBJ1-5; no firm D call. Germline assignment: CDR1 MNHNS and CDR2 SASEGT. V dropped 6 bases and J dropped 10 bases, with 10 bases sitting between them. The CDR3 runs 11 residues. CDR3 amino acids: CASSSELPQHF. The CDR3 DNA reads as TGTGCCAGCAGCTCCGAGCTTCCCCAGCATTTT.

This clonotype was picked up many times. The chain recombines TRBV2 with TRBJ2-1, with a possible D match to TRBD2 (5 bases). Trimming stripped 3 bases from V and 6 bases from J, with 12 bases between. CDR1 is SNHLY, CDR2 FYNNEI, per germline. The CDR3 runs 14 residues. The CDR3 DNA reads as TGTGCCAGCAGTGATAGCGAGACTTTCAATGAGCAGTTCTTC. This gives the protein CASSDSETFNEQFF.

The genes are TRBV12-3 or TRBV12-4 and TRBJ2-7; perhaps TRBD2 as D (5 bases). This CDR3 has 15 amino acids. Trimming took 1 base from V and 9 from J, leaving 19 bases between them. The CDR3 region has the DNA TGTGCCAGCAGTTTAGGAACAGAGGGCGAGTCCGGGCAGTACTTC. This codes for CASSLGTEGESGQYF.

This clonotype was counted at least ten times. The V and J genes are TRBV5-1 and TRBJ1-5; D may be TRBD1 (6 bases). V shed 6 bases and J shed 4 bases, with 17 bases lying between them. The CDR3 is 15 residues long. Germline V gene data show CDR1 as SGHRS and CDR2 as YFSETQ. The CDR3: CASKLGGGSNQPQHF. As DNA, the CDR3 is TGCGCCAGCAAGTTAGGGGGTGGAAGTAATCAGCCCCAGCATTTT.

Worth noting for this clonotype: The junction and the germline gene differ at one end; a read error may be behind it. V usage is TRBV6-5 and J usage is TRBJ2-6; D uncertain. This CDR3 spans 14 amino acids. Germline V gene sequence: CDR1 MNHEY, CDR2 SVGAGI. The CDR3 nucleotides are TGTACCAGCAGTCGAGAAGCTGGGGTCAACGTCCTGACTTTC. It encodes CTSSREAGVNVLTF.

Notes on this clonotype: The final CDR3 position lacks the conserved phenylalanine or tryptophan, pointing to a likely read error. The rearrangement links TRBV12-3 or TRBV12-4 to TRBJ2-7; TRBD2 matches at 8 bases. The CDR3 runs to 15 residues. The CDR3 nucleotides are TGTACCAGCAGTATCCTCGGGAGGGCCTTGGAAGAGCAGTACCTC. Translation gives CTSSILGRALEEQYL.